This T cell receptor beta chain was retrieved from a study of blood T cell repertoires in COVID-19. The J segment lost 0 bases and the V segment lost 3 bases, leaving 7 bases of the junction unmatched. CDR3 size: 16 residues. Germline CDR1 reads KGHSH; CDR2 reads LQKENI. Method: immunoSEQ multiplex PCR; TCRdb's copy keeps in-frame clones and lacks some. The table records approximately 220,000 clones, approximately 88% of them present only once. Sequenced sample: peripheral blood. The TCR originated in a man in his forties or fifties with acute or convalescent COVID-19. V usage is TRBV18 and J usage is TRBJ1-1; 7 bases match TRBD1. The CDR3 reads CASSPLGTDMNTEAFF. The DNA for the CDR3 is TGTGCCAGCTCACCCCTAGGGACAGACATGAACACTGAAGCTTTCTTT.